The clone carrying this T cell receptor beta chain was found once. Its matching antigen is unknown. TCRdb redid the calling of the reads with MiXCR, one entry per CDR3 protein. This sample has approximately 550,000 distinct CDR3 sequences, with more than 15% found just once. The entry originates in a study of T cell repertoires in cytomegalovirus infection. Study details: Signatures in public TCR beta sequences pointed to both CMV infection and matching HLA type.

Trimming took 5 bases from V and 1 from J, leaving 15 bases between them. Germline CDR1 is KGHDR and CDR2 is SFDVKD. This CDR3 has 16 residues. Findings and limits, study-wide: Cumulative public TCR beta family frequency identified CMV carriers with the relevant HLA. Clonotype analysis showed dominance of the ex vivo response by HLA-C-restricted CMV-specific TCR beta clonotypes.

Input material: CD8+ T cells from PBMCs. The TCR sequence derives from a human donor in good health (CMV status not recorded). Some clones in this sample may be carry-over from other donors' samples. This rearrangement joins TRBV24-1 to TRBJ2-3; TRBD2 is a possible D gene (6 bases). CDR3 in DNA: TGTGCCACCAGTGCCCCCGGGACTCTCGGCACAGATACGCAGTATTTT. Its translation: CATSAPGTLGTDTQYF.